A selection of T cell receptor beta chains follows, all from one sample in a study of response to subunit inactivated influenza vaccine. TCRdb re-called the RT-PCR reads with MiXCR, one entry per CDR3 protein. The sample records over 400,000 distinct CDR3 sequences, 10% to 15% being singletons. Sequencing was performed on PBMCs from blood, taken more than 35 days after vaccination. The receptors stem from a middle-aged man who received an inactivated influenza vaccine. Both conserved end residues are part of each CDR3. The order of the fields is D gene, clone size, V gene, J gene, CDR3 DNA, CDR3 protein. D genes are given only for firm matches. Part of the rows lack a size; the others show once, few, many or a class for expanded clones.

d_gene: .; abundance: .; v_gene: TRBV18; j_gene: TRBJ2-7; CDR3nt: TGTGCCAGCTCACCCGGTATCTACGAGCAGTACTTC; CDR3aa: CASSPGIYEQYF
d_gene: TRBD2; abundance: many; v_gene: TRBV29-1; j_gene: TRBJ2-2; CDR3nt: TGCAGCGTCCGAGCGGGAGGGCCGAACACCGGGGAGCTGTTTTTT; CDR3aa: CSVRAGGPNTGELFF
d_gene: .; abundance: .; v_gene: TRBV29-1; j_gene: TRBJ1-1; CDR3nt: TGCAGCGTTGTATGGTCTTTGGGTGAAGCTTTCTTT; CDR3aa: CSVVWSLGEAFF
d_gene: .; abundance: few; v_gene: TRBV20-1; j_gene: TRBJ1-2; CDR3nt: TGCAGTGCTAGAGAACCTGAAGGGGGACTCTATGGCTACACCTTC; CDR3aa: CSAREPEGGLYGYTF
d_gene: TRBD1; abundance: few; v_gene: TRBV28; j_gene: TRBJ2-7; CDR3nt: TGTGCCAGCAAACCTTCGGGACAGGGGCAGAAGGCGCAGTACTTC; CDR3aa: CASKPSGQGQKAQYF
d_gene: TRBD1; abundance: few; v_gene: TRBV29-1; j_gene: TRBJ2-5; CDR3nt: TGCAGCGTGAGGGACAGGTTGTACCAAGAGACCCAGTACTTC; CDR3aa: CSVRDRLYQETQYF
d_gene: .; abundance: few; v_gene: TRBV10-3; j_gene: TRBJ2-2; CDR3nt: TGTGCCATCAGTGATCGGGGAATCGGGGAGCTGTTTTTT; CDR3aa: CAISDRGIGELFF
d_gene: TRBD1; abundance: .; v_gene: TRBV5-1; j_gene: TRBJ2-7; CDR3nt: TGCGCCAGCAGCTGGGGGACAGCGGTCTCCTACGAGCAGTACTTC; CDR3aa: CASSWGTAVSYEQYF
d_gene: .; abundance: few; v_gene: TRBV12-3/TRBV12-4; j_gene: TRBJ1-1; CDR3nt: TGTGCCAGCAGTTTACGGTTGGGGATCACTGAAGCTTTCTTT; CDR3aa: CASSLRLGITEAFF
d_gene: .; abundance: .; v_gene: TRBV4-3; j_gene: TRBJ2-3; CDR3nt: TGCGCCAGCAGCCAGGCTAGCTGGGGTGCAGATACGCAGTATTTT; CDR3aa: CASSQASWGADTQYF
d_gene: TRBD1; abundance: .; v_gene: TRBV4-3; j_gene: TRBJ2-3; CDR3nt: TGCGCCAGCAGCCGTCGGGACAGGGGAACAGATACGCAGTATTTT; CDR3aa: CASSRRDRGTDTQYF
d_gene: .; abundance: .; v_gene: TRBV5-1; j_gene: TRBJ1-1; CDR3nt: TGCGCCAGCAGCTTGTCAAAGATCCGGGACACTGAAGCTTTCTTT; CDR3aa: CASSLSKIRDTEAFF
d_gene: .; abundance: few; v_gene: TRBV6-2/TRBV6-3; j_gene: TRBJ2-7; CDR3nt: TGTGCCAGCAGTACCAGAGGGGCGGCGCCCTACGAGCAGTACTTC; CDR3aa: CASSTRGAAPYEQYF
d_gene: TRBD2; abundance: few; v_gene: TRBV11-2; j_gene: TRBJ2-5; CDR3nt: TGTGCCAGCAGCCCACTAAAAGGATTCCGGCTAGCGGGACAAGAGACCCAGTACTTC; CDR3aa: CASSPLKGFRLAGQETQYF
d_gene: TRBD1; abundance: many; v_gene: TRBV6-1; j_gene: TRBJ2-3; CDR3nt: TGTGCCAGCACTCCCGACAGGGGGCTGGCTGGAGATACGCAGTATTTT; CDR3aa: CASTPDRGLAGDTQYF
d_gene: TRBD1; abundance: many; v_gene: TRBV7-2; j_gene: TRBJ1-4; CDR3nt: TGTGCCAGCAGCTCCCCCAGGGGGCAGAATGAAAAACTGTTTTTT; CDR3aa: CASSSPRGQNEKLFF